The text below deals with one TCR beta chain. Its antigen is still unknown. This record comes from a study of cytomegalovirus exposure and HLA in healthy donors. Regarding the study as a whole: That first-cohort TCR clusters tended to co-occur in the approximately 120 validation repertoires was found in a later analysis.

V was pared by 2 bases and J by 4 bases, with 14 bases between. Germline V gene sequence: CDR1 LNHDA, CDR2 SQIVND (reference sequence). The CDR3 has 15 residues. This table comes from immunoSEQ multiplex PCR, and its TCRdb copy is limited to in-frame clones, with some not included. The profile shows 55,000 to 80,000 clones, approximately 95% of them singletons. Among the 110 or so subjects of the validation cohort, separate from the roughly 730-subject first cohort, were the donors. The TCR comes from a woman under 30 in good health and CMV-seropositive. This chain joins TRBV19 and TRBJ1-1; D unclear. The material sequenced was PBMCs. CDR3 DNA: TGTGCCAGTAGTATATTCGCCCCCTCAGGCACTGAAGCTTTCTTT. This translates into CASSIFAPSGTEAFF.